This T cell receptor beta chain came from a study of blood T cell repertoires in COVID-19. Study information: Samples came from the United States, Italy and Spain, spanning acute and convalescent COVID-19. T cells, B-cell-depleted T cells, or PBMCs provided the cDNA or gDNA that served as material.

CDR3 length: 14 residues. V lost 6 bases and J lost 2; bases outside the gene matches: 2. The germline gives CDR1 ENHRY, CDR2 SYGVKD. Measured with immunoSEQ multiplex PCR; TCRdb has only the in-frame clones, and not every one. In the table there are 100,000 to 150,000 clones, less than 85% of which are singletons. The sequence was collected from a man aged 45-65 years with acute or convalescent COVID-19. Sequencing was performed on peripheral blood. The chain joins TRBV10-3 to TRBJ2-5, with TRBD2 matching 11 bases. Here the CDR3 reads CAISPSGRQETQYF. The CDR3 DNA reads TGTGCCATCAGCCCTAGCGGGAGGCAAGAGACCCAGTACTTC.